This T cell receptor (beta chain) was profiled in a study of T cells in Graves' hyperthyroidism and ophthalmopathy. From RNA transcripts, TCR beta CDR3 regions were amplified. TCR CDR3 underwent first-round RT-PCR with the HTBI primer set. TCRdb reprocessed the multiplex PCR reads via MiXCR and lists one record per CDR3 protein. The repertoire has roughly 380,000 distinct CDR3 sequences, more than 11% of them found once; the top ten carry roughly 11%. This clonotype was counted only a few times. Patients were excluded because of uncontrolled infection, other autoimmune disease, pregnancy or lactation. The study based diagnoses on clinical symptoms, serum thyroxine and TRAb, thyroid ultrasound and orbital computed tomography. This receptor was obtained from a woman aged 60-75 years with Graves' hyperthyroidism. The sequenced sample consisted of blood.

The CDR3 protein is CSLAGQGDEQFF. The CDR3 DNA follows: TGCAGCCTCGCGGGACAGGGGGACGAGCAGTTCTTC. The V gene is TRBV29-1, the J gene TRBJ2-1; 11 bases match TRBD1. The CDR3 runs to 12 residues. Germline values: CDR1 SQVTM, CDR2 ANQGSEA. The J segment lost 10 bases and the V segment lost 8 bases, leaving 7 bases of the junction unmatched.